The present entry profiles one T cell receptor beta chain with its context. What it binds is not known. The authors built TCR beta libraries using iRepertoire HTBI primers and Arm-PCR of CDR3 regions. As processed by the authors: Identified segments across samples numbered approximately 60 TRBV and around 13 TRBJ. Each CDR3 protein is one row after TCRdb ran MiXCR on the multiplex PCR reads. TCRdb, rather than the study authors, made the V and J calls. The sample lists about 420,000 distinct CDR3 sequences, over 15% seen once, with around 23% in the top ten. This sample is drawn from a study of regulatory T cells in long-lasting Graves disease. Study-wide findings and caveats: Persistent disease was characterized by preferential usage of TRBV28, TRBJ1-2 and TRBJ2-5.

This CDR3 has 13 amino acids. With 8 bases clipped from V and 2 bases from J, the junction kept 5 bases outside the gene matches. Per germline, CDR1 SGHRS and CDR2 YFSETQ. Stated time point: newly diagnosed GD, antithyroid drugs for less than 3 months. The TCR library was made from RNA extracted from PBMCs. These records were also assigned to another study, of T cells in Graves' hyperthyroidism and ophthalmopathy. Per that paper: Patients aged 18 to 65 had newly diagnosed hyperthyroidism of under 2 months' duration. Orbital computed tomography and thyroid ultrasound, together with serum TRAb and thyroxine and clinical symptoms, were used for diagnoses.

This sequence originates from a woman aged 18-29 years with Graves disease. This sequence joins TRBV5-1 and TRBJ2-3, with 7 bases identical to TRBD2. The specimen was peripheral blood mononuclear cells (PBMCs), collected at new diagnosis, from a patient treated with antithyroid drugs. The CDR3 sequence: CASTSANTDTQYF. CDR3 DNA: TGCGCCAGTACTAGCGCCAACACAGATACGCAGTATTTT.